Listed below are T cell receptor beta chains from one sample, sequenced in a study of control samples from healthy donors and cancer patients. Measured with immunoSEQ multiplex PCR; TCRdb has only the in-frame clones, and not every one. The sample carries tens of thousands of clones, approximately 88% recorded once. Sequenced sample: PBMCs. These receptors came from a woman between 45 and 65 years old with colorectal cancer. Each CDR3 is given with its conserved first and last residue. D genes are given only for firm matches. Clone sizes are given selectively: once, few, many, or a class where the clone is expanded.

size: NA
D: NA
V: TRBV6-2/TRBV6-3
J: TRBJ2-4
CDR3: CASSGRVAKNIQYF
DNA: TGTGCCAGCAGTGGTAGGGTGGCCAAAAACATTCAGTACTTC

size: NA
D: NA
V: TRBV28
J: TRBJ2-1
CDR3: CASSLAASSYNEQFF
DNA: TGTGCCAGCAGTTTAGCCGCGAGCTCCTACAATGAGCAGTTCTTC

size: NA
D: TRBD2
V: TRBV19
J: TRBJ2-3
CDR3: CASSIPGLAGRDTQYF
DNA: TGTGCCAGTAGTATCCCGGGACTAGCGGGGCGGGATACGCAGTATTTT

size: NA
D: NA
V: TRBV9
J: TRBJ2-1
CDR3: CASSVAGTIYNEQFF
DNA: TGTGCCAGCAGCGTAGCCGGGACCATCTACAATGAGCAGTTCTTC

size: NA
D: NA
V: TRBV19
J: TRBJ2-2
CDR3: CASLYTGELFF
DNA: TGTGCCAGTCTTTACACCGGGGAGCTGTTTTTT

size: NA
D: NA
V: TRBV7-9
J: TRBJ1-5
CDR3: CASSLGPNQPQHF
DNA: TGTGCCAGCAGCTTAGGGCCCAATCAGCCCCAGCATTTT

size: NA
D: NA
V: TRBV2
J: TRBJ2-3
CDR3: CASKRRYTDTQYF
DNA: TGTGCCAGCAAAAGGCGGTACACAGATACGCAGTATTTT

size: once
D: NA
V: TRBV23-1
J: TRBJ1-1
CDR3: CASSQFRVNTEAFF
DNA: TGCGCCAGCAGTCAATTCAGAGTGAACACTGAAGCTTTCTTT

size: NA
D: NA
V: TRBV28
J: TRBJ1-2
CDR3: CASSGNYGYTF
DNA: TGTGCCAGCAGCGGAAACTATGGCTACACCTTC

size: once
D: NA
V: TRBV3-1/TRBV3-2
J: TRBJ2-2
CDR3: CASSQSRPGELFF
DNA: TGTGCCAGCAGCCAATCCAGACCCGGGGAGCTGTTTTTT